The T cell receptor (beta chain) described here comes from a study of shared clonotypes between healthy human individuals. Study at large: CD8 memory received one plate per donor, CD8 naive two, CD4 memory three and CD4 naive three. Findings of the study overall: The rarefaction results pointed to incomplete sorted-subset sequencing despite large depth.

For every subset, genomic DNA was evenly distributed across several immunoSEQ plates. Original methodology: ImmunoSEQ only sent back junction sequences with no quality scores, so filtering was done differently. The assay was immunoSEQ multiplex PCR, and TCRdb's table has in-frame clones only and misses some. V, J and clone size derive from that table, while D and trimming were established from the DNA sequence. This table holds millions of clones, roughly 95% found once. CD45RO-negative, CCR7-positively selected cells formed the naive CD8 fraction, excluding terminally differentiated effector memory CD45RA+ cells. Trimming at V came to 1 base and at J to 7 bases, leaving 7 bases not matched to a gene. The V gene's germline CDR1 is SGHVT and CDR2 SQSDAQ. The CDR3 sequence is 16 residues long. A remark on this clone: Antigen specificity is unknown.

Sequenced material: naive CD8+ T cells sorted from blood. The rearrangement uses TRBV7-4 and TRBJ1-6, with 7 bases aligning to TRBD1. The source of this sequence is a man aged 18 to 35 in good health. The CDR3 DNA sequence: TGTGCCAGCAGCTTAGGCGTTGGGGACAGAAATTCACCCCTCCACTTT. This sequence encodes CASSLGVGDRNSPLHF.